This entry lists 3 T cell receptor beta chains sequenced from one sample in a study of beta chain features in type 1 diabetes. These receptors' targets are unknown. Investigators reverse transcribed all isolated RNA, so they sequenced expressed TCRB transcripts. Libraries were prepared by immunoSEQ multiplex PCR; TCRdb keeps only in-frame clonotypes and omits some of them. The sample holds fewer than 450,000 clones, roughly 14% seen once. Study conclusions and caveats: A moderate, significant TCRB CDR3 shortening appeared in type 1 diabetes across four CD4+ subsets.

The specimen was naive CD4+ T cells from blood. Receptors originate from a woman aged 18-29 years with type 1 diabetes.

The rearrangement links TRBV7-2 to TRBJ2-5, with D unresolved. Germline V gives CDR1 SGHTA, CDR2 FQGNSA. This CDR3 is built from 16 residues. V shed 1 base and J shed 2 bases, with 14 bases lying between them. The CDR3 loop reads CASSLGLIASQETQYF. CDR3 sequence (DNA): TGTGCCAGCAGCTTAGGTCTTATAGCCTCTCAAGAGACCCAGTACTTC. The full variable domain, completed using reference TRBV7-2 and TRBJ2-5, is GAGVSQSPSNKVTEKGKDVELRCDPISGHTALYWYRQSLGQGLEFLIYFQGNSAPDKSGLPSDRFSAERTGGSVSTLTIQRTQQEDSAVYLCASSLGLIASQETQYFGPGTRLLVL.

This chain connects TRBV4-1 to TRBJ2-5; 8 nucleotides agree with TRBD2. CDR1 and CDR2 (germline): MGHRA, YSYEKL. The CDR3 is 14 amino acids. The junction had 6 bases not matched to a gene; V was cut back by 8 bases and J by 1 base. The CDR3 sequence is CASSRGGTQETQYF. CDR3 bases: TGCGCCAGCTCCCGGGGGGGGACCCAAGAGACCCAGTACTTC.

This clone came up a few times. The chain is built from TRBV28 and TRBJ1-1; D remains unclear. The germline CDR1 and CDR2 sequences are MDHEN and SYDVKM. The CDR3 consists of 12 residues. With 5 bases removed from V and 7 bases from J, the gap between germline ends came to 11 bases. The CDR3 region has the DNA TGTGCCAGCAGTCCCAGGATGAGTGAAGCTTTCTTT. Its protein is CASSPRMSEAFF.